These T cell receptor beta chains were read from a single sample in a study of blood T cell repertoires in COVID-19. Sequencing was performed with immunoSEQ multiplex PCR; in TCRdb, only in-frame clones are kept and a portion is missing. The data show fewer than 35,000 clones, roughly 85% seen once. Sequencing input: peripheral blood. These receptors originate from a man in his fifties or sixties with active COVID-19. Each CDR3 is given with its conserved first and last residue. The D gene is left open where the match is weak. Clone size is shown for a subset of rows, as once, few, many or a class of expanded clone.

V: TRBV18; D: -; size: -; J: TRBJ2-3; DNA: TGTGCCAGCTCAACCCTAGAAGCAGATACGCAGTATTTT; CDR3: CASSTLEADTQYF
V: TRBV10-2; D: -; size: -; J: TRBJ2-7; DNA: TGCGCCAGCGAGGCAGGGCACGAGCAGTACTTC; CDR3: CASEAGHEQYF
V: TRBV6-2/TRBV6-3; D: TRBD1; size: -; J: TRBJ2-1; DNA: TGTGCCAGCAGCAAAACAGGGGGGAATTACAATGAGCAGTTCTTC; CDR3: CASSKTGGNYNEQFF
V: TRBV9; D: TRBD2; size: -; J: TRBJ2-7; DNA: TGTGCCAGCAGCGCGGGACTAGCGGCCGTTACGGGGCAGTACTTC; CDR3: CASSAGLAAVTGQYF
V: TRBV2; D: -; size: -; J: TRBJ1-6; DNA: TGTGCCAGCAGTGACCAGGGAAATTCACCCCTCCACTTT; CDR3: CASSDQGNSPLHF
V: TRBV7-3; D: -; size: once; J: TRBJ1-2; DNA: TGTGCCAGCAGCCTGGACCGGGGAGAAGGCTACACCTTC; CDR3: CASSLDRGEGYTF
V: TRBV19; D: -; size: -; J: TRBJ2-7; DNA: TGTGCCAGTAGTTGGATTGGGTTGGAGGGGACCTCCTACGAGCAGTACTTC; CDR3: CASSWIGLEGTSYEQYF
V: TRBV3-1/TRBV3-2; D: TRBD2; size: -; J: TRBJ2-7; DNA: TGTGCCAGCAGCCAAGGACTAGCGGGAGATATTGGTTACGAGCAGTACTTC; CDR3: CASSQGLAGDIGYEQYF
V: TRBV21-1; D: -; size: -; J: TRBJ2-6; DNA: TGTGCCAGCAGCAAACGTAGAGTCTCTGGGGCCAACGTCCTGACTTTC; CDR3: CASSKRRVSGANVLTF
V: TRBV24-1; D: TRBD2; size: -; J: TRBJ2-1; DNA: TGTGCCACCAGTGAAAGCGGGAGCTCCTACAATGAGCAGTTCTTC; CDR3: CATSESGSSYNEQFF
V: TRBV19; D: TRBD2; size: -; J: TRBJ2-1; DNA: TGTGCCAGTATAGGTCGGCTAGCGGGAGGGAATGAGCAGTTCTTC; CDR3: CASIGRLAGGNEQFF
V: TRBV11-2; D: TRBD1; size: -; J: TRBJ2-7; DNA: TGTGCCAGCAGCTTAGTCCCGGGACAGAGATACGAGCAGTACTTC; CDR3: CASSLVPGQRYEQYF
V: TRBV15; D: -; size: -; J: TRBJ1-4; DNA: TGTGCCACCAGCAGCAGGGAGGTTGAAAAACTGTTTTTT; CDR3: CATSSREVEKLFF
V: TRBV3-1/TRBV3-2; D: -; size: -; J: TRBJ2-3; DNA: TGTGCCAGCAGCCCACTCCCCGAGTTAGATACGCAGTATTTT; CDR3: CASSPLPELDTQYF
V: TRBV11-2; D: TRBD2; size: -; J: TRBJ2-1; DNA: TGTGCCAGCAGCTTAACCAGCGGGAAAAACAATGAGCAGTTCTTC; CDR3: CASSLTSGKNNEQFF
V: TRBV2; D: -; size: -; J: TRBJ1-4; DNA: TGTGCCAGCAGCAGTTACAGTGCAACTAATGAAAAACTGTTTTTT; CDR3: CASSSYSATNEKLFF
V: TRBV24-1; D: TRBD2; size: -; J: TRBJ2-1; DNA: TGTGCCACCAGTGGTCGCCCAGGACTAGCGGGAGGTTACAATGAGCAGTTCTTC; CDR3: CATSGRPGLAGGYNEQFF
V: TRBV5-1; D: -; size: -; J: TRBJ2-3; DNA: TGCGCCAGCAGCTCCGGAGGGGATCGCACAGATACGCAGTATTTT; CDR3: CASSSGGDRTDTQYF
V: TRBV25-1; D: TRBD1; size: -; J: TRBJ2-7; DNA: TGTGCCAGCAGTGGGACAGGGGGAAAGAACGAGCAGTACTTC; CDR3: CASSGTGGKNEQYF
V: TRBV24-1; D: TRBD2; size: -; J: TRBJ2-1; DNA: TGTGCCACCAGTGATACCGGGACTAGCGGGAGAGGGGGTGAGCAGTTCTTC; CDR3: CATSDTGTSGRGGEQFF
V: TRBV18; D: -; size: -; J: TRBJ2-3; DNA: TGTGCCAGCTCACCATTTCACACAGATACGCAGTATTTT; CDR3: CASSPFHTDTQYF
V: TRBV24-1; D: TRBD2; size: -; J: TRBJ2-5; DNA: TGTGCCACCAGTGAACTAAGGACTAGCGGACAAGAGACCCAGTACTTC; CDR3: CATSELRTSGQETQYF
V: TRBV2; D: TRBD2; size: -; J: TRBJ2-1; DNA: TGTGCCAGCAGTCCGGAGCGGGAGGGCCCCGGGGAGCAGTTCTTC; CDR3: CASSPEREGPGEQFF
V: TRBV29-1; D: TRBD1; size: -; J: TRBJ2-7; DNA: TGCAGCGCCGGACAGGGCTTGGACGAGCAGTACTTC; CDR3: CSAGQGLDEQYF
V: TRBV20-1; D: TRBD2; size: once; J: TRBJ2-2; DNA: TGCAGTGCTAGTTGGCGGGAGGGCATTACCGGGGAGCTGTTTTTT; CDR3: CSASWREGITGELFF
V: TRBV12-3/TRBV12-4; D: TRBD1; size: -; J: TRBJ1-2; DNA: TGTGCCAGCACCCCGGGACAGGTTTATGGCTACACCTTC; CDR3: CASTPGQVYGYTF
V: TRBV5-1; D: -; size: -; J: TRBJ1-6; DNA: TGCGCCAGCAGCTTGACAGGGATGAATTCACCCCTCCACTTT; CDR3: CASSLTGMNSPLHF
V: TRBV6-5; D: -; size: -; J: TRBJ1-5; DNA: TGTGCCAGCAGTTCGTCCGGTGGGCCCCAGCATTTT; CDR3: CASSSSGGPQHF
V: TRBV7-9; D: TRBD2; size: -; J: TRBJ2-1; DNA: TGTGCCAGCAGCCAGTTCCTAGCGGGAGTGATCAATGAGCAGTTCTTC; CDR3: CASSQFLAGVINEQFF
V: TRBV11-2; D: -; size: -; J: TRBJ2-2; DNA: TGTGCCAGCAGCTTAGTAGGCGGAACCGGGGAGCTGTTTTTT; CDR3: CASSLVGGTGELFF
V: TRBV24-1; D: TRBD2; size: -; J: TRBJ2-1; DNA: TGTGCCACCAGTGATTTGCACGGGACTAGCGGGAGGAGCTCCTACAATGAGCAGTTCTTC; CDR3: CATSDLHGTSGRSSYNEQFF
V: TRBV18; D: TRBD2; size: -; J: TRBJ2-7; DNA: TGTGCCAGCTCACCGACTAGCGGGAGACATCCGTTGCACGAGCAGTACTTC; CDR3: CASSPTSGRHPLHEQYF
V: TRBV19; D: TRBD2; size: once; J: TRBJ2-5; DNA: TGTGCCAGCAGTAGCGGGAGGTTACAAGAGACCCAGTACTTC; CDR3: CASSSGRLQETQYF
V: TRBV7-9; D: -; size: -; J: TRBJ2-2; DNA: TGTGCCAGCAGCTTCTCCAACACCGGGGAGCTGTTTTTT; CDR3: CASSFSNTGELFF